The T cell receptor (beta chain) described here comes from a study of cytomegalovirus exposure and HLA in healthy donors. Study-wide points: High sensitivity and specificity were reportedly achieved when the classifier diagnosed cytomegalovirus status. Further analysis was carried out later, and it showed several of the most significant clusters appearing linked to common viral pathogens. Prediction of most subjects' HLA-A and HLA-B alleles by TCR beta sequences was reportedly accurate.

Primers for the PCR totalled 60 Vbeta and 13 Jbeta. TCRdb's table, derived via immunoSEQ multiplex PCR, lists solely in-frame clones and lacks some. Of roughly 150,000 clones in the sample, more than 60% were seen once. Details on this clone: Antigen specificity is unknown.

Germline CDR1 is LNHDA and CDR2 is SQIVND (reference sequence). The CDR3 contains 14 residues. Trimming cost V 6 bases and J 3 bases, with 12 bases left between them. This receptor was identified in a man aged 18 to 30 in good health and CMV-seropositive. Sequenced: PBMCs. The chain recombines TRBV19 with TRBJ2-1; D is undetermined. The CDR3 sequence is CASSPVGLYNEQFF. DNA for the CDR3: TGTGCCAGTAGCCCTGTTGGGCTCTACAATGAGCAGTTCTTC.